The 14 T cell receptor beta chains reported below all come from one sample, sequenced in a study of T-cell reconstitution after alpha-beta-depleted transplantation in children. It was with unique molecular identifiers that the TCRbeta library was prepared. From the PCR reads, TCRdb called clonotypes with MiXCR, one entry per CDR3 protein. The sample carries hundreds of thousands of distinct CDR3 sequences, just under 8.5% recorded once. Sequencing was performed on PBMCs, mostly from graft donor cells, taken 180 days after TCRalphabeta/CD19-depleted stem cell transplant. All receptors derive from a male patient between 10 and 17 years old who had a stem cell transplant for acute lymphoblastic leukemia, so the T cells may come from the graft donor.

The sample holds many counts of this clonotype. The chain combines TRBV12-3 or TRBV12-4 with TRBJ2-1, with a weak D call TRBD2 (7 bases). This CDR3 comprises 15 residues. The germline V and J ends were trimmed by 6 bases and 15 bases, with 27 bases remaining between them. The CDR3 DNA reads TGTGCCAGCAGCCAAATCCAATTAAGGGGGGAGGGGGGGTTCTTC. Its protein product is CASSQIQLRGEGGFF.

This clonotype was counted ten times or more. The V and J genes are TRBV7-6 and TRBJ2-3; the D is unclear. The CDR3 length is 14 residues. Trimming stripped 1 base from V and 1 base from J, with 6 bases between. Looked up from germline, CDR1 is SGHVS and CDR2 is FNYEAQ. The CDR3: CASSLGLGTDTQYF. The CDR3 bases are TGTGCCAGCAGCTTAGGTCTGGGCACAGATACGCAGTATTTT.

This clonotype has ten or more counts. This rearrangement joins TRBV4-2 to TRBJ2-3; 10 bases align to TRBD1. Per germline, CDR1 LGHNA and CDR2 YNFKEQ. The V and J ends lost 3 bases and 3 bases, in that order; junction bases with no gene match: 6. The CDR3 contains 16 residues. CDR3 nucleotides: TGTGCCAGCAGCCAGGCCCGGACAGGGGGGACAGATACGCAGTATTTT. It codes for CASSQARTGGTDTQYF.

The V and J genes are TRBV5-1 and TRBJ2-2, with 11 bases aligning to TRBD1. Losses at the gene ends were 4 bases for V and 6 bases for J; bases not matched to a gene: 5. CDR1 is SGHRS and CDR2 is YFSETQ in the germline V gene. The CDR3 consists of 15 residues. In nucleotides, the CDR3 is TGCGCCAGCAGCGAAGGACAGGGGGCTCCCGGGGAGCTGTTTTTT. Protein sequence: CASSEGQGAPGELFF.

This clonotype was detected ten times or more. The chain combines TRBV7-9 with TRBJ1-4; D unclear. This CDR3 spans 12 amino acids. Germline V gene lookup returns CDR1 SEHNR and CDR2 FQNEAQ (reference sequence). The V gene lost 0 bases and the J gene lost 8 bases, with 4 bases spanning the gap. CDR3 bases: TGTGCCAGCAGCTTAGCGGAGGAAAAACTGTTTTTT. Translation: CASSLAEEKLFF.

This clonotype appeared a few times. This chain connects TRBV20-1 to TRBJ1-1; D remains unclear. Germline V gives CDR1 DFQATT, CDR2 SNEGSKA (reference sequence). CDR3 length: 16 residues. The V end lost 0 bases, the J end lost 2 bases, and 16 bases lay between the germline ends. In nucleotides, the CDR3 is TGCAGTGCTAGAGAGAGTAGGGAACCCTATAACACTGAAGCTTTCTTT. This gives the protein CSARESREPYNTEAFF.

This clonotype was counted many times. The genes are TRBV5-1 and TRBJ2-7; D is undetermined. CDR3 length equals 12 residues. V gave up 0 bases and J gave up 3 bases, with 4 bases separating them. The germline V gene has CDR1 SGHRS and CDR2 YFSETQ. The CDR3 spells CASSLAFYEQYF. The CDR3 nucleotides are TGCGCCAGCAGCTTGGCATTCTACGAGCAGTACTTC.

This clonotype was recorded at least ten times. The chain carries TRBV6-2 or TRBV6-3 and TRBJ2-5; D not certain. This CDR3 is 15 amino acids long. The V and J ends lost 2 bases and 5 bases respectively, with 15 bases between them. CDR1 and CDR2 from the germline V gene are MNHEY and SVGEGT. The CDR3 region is CASSYVGHKGETQYF. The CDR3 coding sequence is TGTGCCAGCAGTTACGTGGGTCACAAAGGGGAGACCCAGTACTTC.

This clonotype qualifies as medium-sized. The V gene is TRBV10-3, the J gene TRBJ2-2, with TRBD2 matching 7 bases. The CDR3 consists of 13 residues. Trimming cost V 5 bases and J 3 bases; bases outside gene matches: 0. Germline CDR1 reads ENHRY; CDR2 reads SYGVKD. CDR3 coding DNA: TGTGCCATCAGTCGGGGGGACACCGGGGAGCTGTTTTTT. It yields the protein CAISRGDTGELFF.

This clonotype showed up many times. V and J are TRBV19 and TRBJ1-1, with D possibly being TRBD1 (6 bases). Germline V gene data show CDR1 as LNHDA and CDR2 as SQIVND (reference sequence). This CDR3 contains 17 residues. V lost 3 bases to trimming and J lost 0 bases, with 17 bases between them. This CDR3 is CASSIRRGDTMNTEAFF. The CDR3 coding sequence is TGTGCCAGTAGTATCCGCCGGGGGGACACCATGAACACTGAAGCTTTCTTT.

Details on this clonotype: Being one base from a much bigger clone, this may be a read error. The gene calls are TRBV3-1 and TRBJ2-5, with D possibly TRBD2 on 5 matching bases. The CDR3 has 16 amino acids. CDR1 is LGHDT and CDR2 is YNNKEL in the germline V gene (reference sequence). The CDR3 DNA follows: TGTGCCACCAGCCAAGATAGGCTAGCCTGGGGAGAGACCCAGTACTTC. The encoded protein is CATSQDRLAWGETQYF.

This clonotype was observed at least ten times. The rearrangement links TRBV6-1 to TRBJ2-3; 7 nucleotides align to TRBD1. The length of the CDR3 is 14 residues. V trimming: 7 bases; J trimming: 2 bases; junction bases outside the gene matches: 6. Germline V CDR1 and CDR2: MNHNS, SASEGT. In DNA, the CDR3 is TGTGCCAGCAATCTGGGACAGCCCACAGATACGCAGTATTTT. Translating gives CASNLGQPTDTQYF.

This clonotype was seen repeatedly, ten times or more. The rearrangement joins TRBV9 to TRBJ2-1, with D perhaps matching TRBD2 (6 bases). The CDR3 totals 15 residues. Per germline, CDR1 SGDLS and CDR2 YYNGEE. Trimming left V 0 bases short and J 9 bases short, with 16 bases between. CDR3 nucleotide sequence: TGTGCCAGCAGCGTAGGGACTCCTGCCGGGAGTGAGCAGTTCTTC. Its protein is CASSVGTPAGSEQFF.

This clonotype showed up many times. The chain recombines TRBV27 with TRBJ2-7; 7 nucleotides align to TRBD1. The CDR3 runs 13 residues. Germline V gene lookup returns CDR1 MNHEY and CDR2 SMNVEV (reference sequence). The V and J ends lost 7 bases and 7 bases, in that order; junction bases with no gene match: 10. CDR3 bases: TGTGCCAGCAACCCCCGACAGGGTCGGGAGCAGTACTTC. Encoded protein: CASNPRQGREQYF.